The 12 T cell receptor beta chains reported below all come from one sample, sequenced in a study of cytomegalovirus exposure and HLA in healthy donors. This PCR relied on a set of 60 Vbeta primers and 13 Jbeta primers. The protocol was immunoSEQ multiplex PCR, while the TCRdb copy is restricted to in-frame clones and leaves out a portion. The sample has 100,000 to 150,000 clones. The sequenced material came from PBMCs. The origin of the receptors is a man aged 25 to 45 in good health and CMV-seronegative.

This sequence joins TRBV4-2 and TRBJ2-7; D not certain. The germline gives CDR1 LGHNA, CDR2 YNFKEQ. Deletions cut 0 bases from V and 0 bases from J, with 6 bases between. The CDR3 covers 14 residues. Here the CDR3 DNA reads TGTGCCAGCAGCCAAGAGGGCCTCTCCTACGAGCAGTACTTC. Translated: CASSQEGLSYEQYF.

The chain employs TRBV6-4 and TRBJ2-4; no clear D gene. CDR3 length: 16 amino acids. V lost 6 bases to trimming and J lost 15 bases, with 30 bases between them. In germline, CDR1 is MRHNA, CDR2 SNTAGT. The CDR3, as DNA: TGTGCCAGCAGGCTGATTCCCCTTTGCGCTACCCGTCCTTCGTACTTC. Translated: CASRLIPLCATRPSYF.

V usage is TRBV5-1 and J usage is TRBJ2-1; tentatively, D is TRBD2 (6 bases). The CDR3 is made up of 17 amino acids. V was shortened by 1 base and J by 6 bases, with 20 bases between the two germline ends. CDR1 and CDR2 from the germline V gene are SGHRS and YFSETQ. CDR3 sequence: CASSLWPRLGGGNEQFF. Here the CDR3 DNA reads TGCGCCAGCAGCTTGTGGCCCCGACTCGGGGGAGGCAATGAGCAGTTCTTC.

The chain recombines TRBV15 with TRBJ2-3, with 7 bases lining up with TRBD2. Germline V gene lookup returns CDR1 LNHNV and CDR2 YYDKDF (reference sequence). This CDR3 is 15 amino acids long. V lost 8 bases and J lost 2; bases outside the gene matches: 10. CDR3 DNA sequence: TGTGCCACCGGCCGGGCTAGCGGTTACACAGATACGCAGTATTTT. As protein: CATGRASGYTDTQYF.

The chain couples TRBV29-1 to TRBJ2-7; 10 bases line up with TRBD1. In germline, CDR1 is SQVTM, CDR2 ANQGSEA. V shed 5 bases and J 3 bases; nucleotides not matched to a gene: 7. CDR3 size: 14 residues. Here the CDR3 DNA reads TGCAGCGTTTTAGGAAGGACAGGGGGCTACGAGCAGTACTTC. This translates into CSVLGRTGGYEQYF.

The chain combines TRBV4-1 with TRBJ2-1; no clear D. CDR3 length: 15 residues. V lost 0 bases, J lost 0 bases, and 6 bases lay in between. Looked up from germline, CDR1 is MGHRA and CDR2 is YSYEKL. CDR3 nucleotide sequence: TGCGCCAGCAGCCAAGAGGCCAGCTCCTACAATGAGCAGTTCTTC. This encodes CASSQEASSYNEQFF.

The CDR3 DNA reads as TGTGCCAGCTCGCCGGGGGGCGCAGGGGAGAGGGAGCAGTTCTTC. Protein product: CASSPGGAGEREQFF. The rearrangement joins TRBV18 to TRBJ2-1; the D gene is possibly TRBD2 (7 bases). V was shortened by 6 bases and J by 10 bases, with 22 bases between the two germline ends. CDR3 size: 15 residues. The germline CDR1 and CDR2 sequences are KGHSH and LQKENI.

V and J are TRBV28 and TRBJ1-2, with 7 bases lining up with TRBD1. The germline V gene has CDR1 MDHEN and CDR2 SYDVKM. This CDR3 contains 13 residues. V was clipped by 3 bases and J by 7 bases; unmatched bases: 5. As DNA, the CDR3 is TGTGCCAGCAGTTTCGGGACAGCGGGTGGCTACACCTTC. This gives the protein CASSFGTAGGYTF.

The CDR3 sequence is CASSETLAGSNEQFF. In DNA, the CDR3 is TGTGCCAGCAGCGAGACACTAGCGGGATCGAATGAGCAGTTCTTC. The V and J genes are TRBV9 and TRBJ2-1; 10 nucleotides align to TRBD2. Trimming removed 3 bases from V and 7 bases from J; junction bases left unmatched: 7. The CDR3 covers 15 residues. In germline, CDR1 is SGDLS, CDR2 YYNGEE.

This rearrangement joins TRBV27 to TRBJ2-3; 9 positions match TRBD1. Germline V gene lookup returns CDR1 MNHEY and CDR2 SMNVEV (reference sequence). The J segment lost 5 bases and the V segment lost 5 bases, leaving 8 bases of the junction unmatched. The length of the CDR3 is 15 residues. The CDR3 sequence: CASSQSTGGGDTQYF. The CDR3 region has the DNA TGTGCCAGCAGTCAATCGACAGGGGGAGGAGATACGCAGTATTTT.

This chain connects TRBV5-1 to TRBJ2-1, with 9 bases fitting TRBD2. Trimming took 4 bases from V and 11 from J; bases not matched to a gene: 7. The CDR3 spans 13 residues. Germline CDR1 reads SGHRS; CDR2 reads YFSETQ. The CDR3 is CASSPGLARQQFF. CDR3 sequence (DNA): TGCGCCAGCAGCCCCGGACTAGCGCGACAGCAGTTCTTC.

A note on this clone: Other DNA sequences in this specimen translate into the identical CDR3. V and J are TRBV5-1 and TRBJ1-1; TRBD1 is a possible D gene (6 bases). The V gene's germline CDR1 is SGHRS and CDR2 YFSETQ. Trimming removed 4 bases at V and 2 bases at J, with 12 bases between. The CDR3 has 14 amino acids. CDR3 nucleotide sequence: TGCGCCAGCAGCCCCGGACAGCCCAACACTGAAGCTTTCTTT. Amino acids: CASSPGQPNTEAFF.